This note documents a single TCR beta chain sequence. Antigen specificity is unknown. PCR used 60 Vbeta primers and 13 Jbeta primers. Clones were sequenced by immunoSEQ multiplex PCR, and TCRdb holds only the in-frame ones, with some missing. This sample has about 200,000 clones, with 82% found just once. The data were taken from a study of cytomegalovirus exposure and HLA in healthy donors. The study's findings and limits: A later analysis associated approximately 17,000 TCR beta sequences with HLA alleles at a 0.05 false discovery rate. For most TCR beta V segments, an earlier analysis put the productive rate at about 87% or about 30% of the time.

The source material was PBMCs. The clonotype was recovered from a woman in her forties in good health and CMV-seronegative.

The CDR3 spells CASSEGQPIFYGYTF. The DNA for the CDR3 is TGTGCCAGCTCTGAGGGACAGCCAATTTTCTATGGCTACACCTTC. The chain combines TRBV7-9 with TRBJ1-2, with TRBD1 matching 7 bases. J was trimmed by 4 bases and V by 8 bases; bases with no gene match: 13. Per the germline V gene, CDR1 is SEHNR and CDR2 is FQNEAQ (reference sequence). This CDR3 has 15 amino acids.